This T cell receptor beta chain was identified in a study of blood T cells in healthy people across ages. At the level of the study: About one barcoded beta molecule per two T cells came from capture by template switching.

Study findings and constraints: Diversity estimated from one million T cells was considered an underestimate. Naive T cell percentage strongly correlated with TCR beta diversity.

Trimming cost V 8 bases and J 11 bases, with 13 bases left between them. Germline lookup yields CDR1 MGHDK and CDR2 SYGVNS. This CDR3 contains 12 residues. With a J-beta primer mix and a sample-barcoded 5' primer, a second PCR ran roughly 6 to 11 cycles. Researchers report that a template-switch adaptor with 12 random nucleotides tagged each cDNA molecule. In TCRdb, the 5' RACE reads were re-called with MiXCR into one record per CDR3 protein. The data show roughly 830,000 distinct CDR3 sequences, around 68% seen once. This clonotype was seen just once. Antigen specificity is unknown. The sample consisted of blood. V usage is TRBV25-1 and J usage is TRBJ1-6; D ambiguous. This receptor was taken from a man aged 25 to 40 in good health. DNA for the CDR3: TGTGCCAGCCCCAAGGAGACGGCACCCCTCCACTTT. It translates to CASPKETAPLHF.